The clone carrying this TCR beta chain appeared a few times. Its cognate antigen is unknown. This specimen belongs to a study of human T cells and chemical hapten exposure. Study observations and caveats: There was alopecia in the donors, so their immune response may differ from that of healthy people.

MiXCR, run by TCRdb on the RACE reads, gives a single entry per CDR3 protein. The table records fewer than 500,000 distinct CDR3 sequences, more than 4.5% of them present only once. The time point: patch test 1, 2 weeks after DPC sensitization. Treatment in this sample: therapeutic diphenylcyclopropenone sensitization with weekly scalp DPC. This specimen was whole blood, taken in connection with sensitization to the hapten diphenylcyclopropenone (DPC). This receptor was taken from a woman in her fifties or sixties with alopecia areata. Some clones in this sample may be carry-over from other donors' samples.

For the CDR3, the DNA is TGTGCCAGCAGATCGACAGGGGAGGCCTATGGCTACACCTTC. It codes for CASRSTGEAYGYTF. The chain combines TRBV28 with TRBJ1-2; 8 nucleotides agree with TRBD1. Losses at the gene ends were 6 bases for V and 4 bases for J; bases not matched to a gene: 7. This CDR3 contains 14 residues. Germline-derived CDR1 and CDR2 are MDHEN and SYDVKM.